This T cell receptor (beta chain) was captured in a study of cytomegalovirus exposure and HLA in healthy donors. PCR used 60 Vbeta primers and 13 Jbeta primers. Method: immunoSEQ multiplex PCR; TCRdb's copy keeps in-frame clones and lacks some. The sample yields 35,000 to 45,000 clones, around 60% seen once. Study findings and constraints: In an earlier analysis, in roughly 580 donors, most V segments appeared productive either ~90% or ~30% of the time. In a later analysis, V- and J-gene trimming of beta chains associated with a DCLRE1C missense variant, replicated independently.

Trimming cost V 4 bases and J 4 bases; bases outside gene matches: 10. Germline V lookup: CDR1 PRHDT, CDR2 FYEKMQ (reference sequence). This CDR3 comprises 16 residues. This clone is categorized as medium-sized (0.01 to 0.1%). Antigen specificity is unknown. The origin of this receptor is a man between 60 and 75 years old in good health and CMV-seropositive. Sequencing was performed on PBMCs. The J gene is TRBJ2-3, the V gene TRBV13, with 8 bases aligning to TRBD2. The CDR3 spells CASSSGGAGGPDTQYF. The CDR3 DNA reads TGTGCCAGCAGCTCTGGGGGGGCGGGAGGCCCAGATACGCAGTATTTT.